This TCR beta chain appears in the sequencing data of a study of graft-versus-host responses after intestinal transplantation. Study-wide context: Anti-thymocyte globulin was used for induction in all recipients, who then took tacrolimus and steroids for roughly three years.

Worth noting for this clone: The target antigen is unknown.

Study observations and caveats: Circulating GvH clone levels at their peak were associated with HvG declines (early post-transplant). Recipient marrow showed GvH clones, some seen first in ileum or blood. Those patients showing graft-donor T cell macrochimerism displayed high graft-versus-host to host-versus-graft clonal ratios in allografts.

Produced via immunoSEQ multiplex PCR; TCRdb's table is partial and in-frame only. Seen here are tens of thousands of clones, almost 90% observed once, and the top ten hold less than 5%. The germline gives CDR1 ENHRY, CDR2 SYGVKD. Deletions cut 2 bases from V and 4 bases from J, with 6 bases between. CDR3 length equals 13 residues. Here the sequenced sample was unstimulated CD8+ T cells sorted from spleen or lymph node cells, taken before transplant. The chain joins TRBV10-3 to TRBJ1-5; D gene uncertain. This TCR derives from a human donor who was the organ donor for an intestinal transplant. CDR3 coding DNA: TGTGCCATCAGTGAGGAAACTAATCAGCCCCAGCATTTT. Translating it yields CAISEETNQPQHF.